A selection of T cell receptor beta chains follows, all from one sample in a study of shared clonotypes between healthy human individuals. Measured with immunoSEQ multiplex PCR; TCRdb has only the in-frame clones, and not every one. The sample has some 2.4 million clones, roughly 93% seen once. Sequencing was done on a sample of naive CD4+ T cells from PBMCs. The receptors stem from a young man in good health. Some clones in this sample may be carry-over from other donors' samples. The CDR3 runs from the conserved cysteine through the conserved F or W. The D gene is left open where the match is weak. Clone size is shown for a subset of rows, as once, few, many or a class of expanded clone.

TRBJ2-1 NA TRBV5-4 NA CASSFPKGPSYNEQFF TGTGCCAGCAGCTTCCCAAAAGGCCCGTCCTACAATGAGCAGTTCTTC
TRBJ1-5 NA TRBV28 few CASSYRAYQPQHF TGTGCCAGCAGTTACAGGGCTTATCAGCCCCAGCATTTT
TRBJ1-2 NA TRBV5-4 NA CASSSGSLWYGYTF TGTGCCAGCAGCTCCGGGTCGCTGTGGTATGGCTACACCTTC
TRBJ2-5 NA TRBV5-1 NA CASSKAGTIQETQYF TGCGCCAGCAGCAAAGCCGGGACAATTCAAGAGACCCAGTACTTC
TRBJ1-1 NA TRBV5-6 NA CASSLLGALTEAFF TGTGCCAGCAGCCTACTCGGGGCTCTCACTGAAGCTTTCTTT
TRBJ2-7 TRBD2 TRBV30 NA CAWSGPSGSSYEQYF TGTGCCTGGAGTGGCCCTAGCGGGAGCTCCTACGAGCAGTACTTC
TRBJ2-2 NA TRBV21-1 NA CASSKEGDAGELFF TGTGCCAGCAGCAAAGAGGGGGACGCCGGGGAGCTGTTTTTT
TRBJ2-7 NA TRBV5-1 NA CASSLATAGSYEQYF TGCGCCAGCAGCTTGGCCACAGCCGGGAGCTACGAGCAGTACTTC
TRBJ2-7 TRBD2 TRBV27 NA CASSLWGGEQYF TGTGCCAGCAGTTTATGGGGGGGCGAGCAGTACTTC
TRBJ2-7 NA TRBV6-5 NA CASSYSWSGGNHEQYF TGTGCCAGCAGTTACTCCTGGTCCGGCGGGAACCACGAGCAGTACTTC